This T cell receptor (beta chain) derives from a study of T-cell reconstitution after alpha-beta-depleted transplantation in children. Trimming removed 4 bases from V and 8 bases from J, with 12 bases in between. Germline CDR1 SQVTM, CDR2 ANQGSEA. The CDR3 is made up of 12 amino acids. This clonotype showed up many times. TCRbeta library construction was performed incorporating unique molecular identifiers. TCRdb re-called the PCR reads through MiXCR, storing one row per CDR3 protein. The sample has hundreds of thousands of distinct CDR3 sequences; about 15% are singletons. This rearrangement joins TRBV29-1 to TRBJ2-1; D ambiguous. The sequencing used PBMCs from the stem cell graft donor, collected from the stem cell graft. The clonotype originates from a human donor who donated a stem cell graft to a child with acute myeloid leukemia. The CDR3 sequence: CSVGPPGHEQFF. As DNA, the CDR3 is TGCAGCGTTGGCCCCCCCGGGCATGAGCAGTTCTTC.